This T cell receptor beta chain comes out of a study of blood T cell repertoires in COVID-19. Study at large: Acute and convalescent COVID-19 specimens originated in the United States, Italy and Spain. In each case, the material was cDNA or gDNA derived from T cells, B-cell-depleted T cells, or PBMCs.

The CDR3 covers 15 residues. CDR1 is SGHNT, CDR2 YENEEA, per germline. The junction had 10 bases not matched to a gene; V was cut back by 5 bases and J by 5 bases. Authors' data handling: For nucleated cells, counts were estimated from reference gene primer amplification. Data came from immunoSEQ multiplex PCR; TCRdb stores just in-frame clones and leaves some out. V, J and clone size are taken as reported in that table, and D and trimming were inferred from the DNA itself. The sample records over 50,000 clones, around 84% being singletons. This sequence was found in a man between 65 and 79 years old with active COVID-19. Sequenced: peripheral blood. V is TRBV11-3 and J is TRBJ2-5, with 8 bases that match TRBD2. This CDR3 reads CASSLDGGAGETQYF. CDR3 DNA: TGTGCCAGCAGCCTCGACGGGGGGGCCGGGGAGACCCAGTACTTC.